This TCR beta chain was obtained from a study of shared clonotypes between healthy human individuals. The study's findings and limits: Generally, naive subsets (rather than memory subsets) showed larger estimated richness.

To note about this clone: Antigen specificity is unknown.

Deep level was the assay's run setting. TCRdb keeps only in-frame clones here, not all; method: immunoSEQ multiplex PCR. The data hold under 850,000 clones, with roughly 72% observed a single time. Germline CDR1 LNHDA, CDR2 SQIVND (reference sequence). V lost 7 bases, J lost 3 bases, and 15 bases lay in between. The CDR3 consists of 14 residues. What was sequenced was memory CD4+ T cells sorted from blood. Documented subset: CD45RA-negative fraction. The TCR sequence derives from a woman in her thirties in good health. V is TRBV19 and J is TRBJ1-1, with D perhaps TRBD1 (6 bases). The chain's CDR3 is CASTRTQGYTEAFF. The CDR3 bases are TGTGCCAGTACCCGAACCCAGGGGTACACTGAAGCTTTCTTT.